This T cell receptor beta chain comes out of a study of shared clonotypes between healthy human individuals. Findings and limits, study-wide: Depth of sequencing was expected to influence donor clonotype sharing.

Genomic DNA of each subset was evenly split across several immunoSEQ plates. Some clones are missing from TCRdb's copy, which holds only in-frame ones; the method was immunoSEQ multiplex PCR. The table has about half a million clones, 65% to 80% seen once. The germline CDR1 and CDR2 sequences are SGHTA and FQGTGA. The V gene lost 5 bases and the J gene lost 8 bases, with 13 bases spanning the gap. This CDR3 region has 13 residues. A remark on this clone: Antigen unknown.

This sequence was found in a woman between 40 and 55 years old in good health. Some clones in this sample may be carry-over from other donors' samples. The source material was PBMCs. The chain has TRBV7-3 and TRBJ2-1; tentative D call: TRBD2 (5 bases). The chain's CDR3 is CASSATRGDEQFF. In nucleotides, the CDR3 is TGTGCCAGCAGCGCCACTAGAGGTGATGAGCAGTTCTTC. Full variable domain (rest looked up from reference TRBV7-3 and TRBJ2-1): GAGVSQTPSNKVTEKGKYVELRCDPISGHTALYWYRQSLGQGPEFLIYFQGTGAADDSGLPNDRFFAVRPEGSVSTLKIQRTERGDSAVYLCASSATRGDEQFFGPGTRLTVL.